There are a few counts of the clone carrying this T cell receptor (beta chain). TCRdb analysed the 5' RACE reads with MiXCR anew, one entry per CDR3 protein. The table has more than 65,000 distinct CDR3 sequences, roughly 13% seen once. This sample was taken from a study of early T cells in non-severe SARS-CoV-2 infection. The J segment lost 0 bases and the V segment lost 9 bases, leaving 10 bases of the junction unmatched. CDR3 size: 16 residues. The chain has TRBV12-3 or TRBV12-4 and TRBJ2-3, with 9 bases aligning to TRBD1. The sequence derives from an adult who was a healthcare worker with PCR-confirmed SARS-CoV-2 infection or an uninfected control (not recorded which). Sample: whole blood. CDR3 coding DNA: TGTGCCAGTGGGACAGGGAAAACCTCTAGCACAGATACGCAGTATTTT. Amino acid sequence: CASGTGKTSSTDTQYF.